This T cell receptor (beta chain) was obtained from a study of blood T cells in healthy people across ages. Study-level information: Capture by template switching was about one barcoded beta molecule per two T cells.

CDR1 and CDR2 (germline): LGHNA, YNFKEQ. The CDR3 sequence is 14 residues long. Using a J-beta primer mix together with a sample-barcoded 5' primer, a second PCR was run for roughly 7 to 11 cycles. Each cDNA molecule was tagged by a template-switch adaptor with 12 random nucleotides. TCRdb itself ran the 5' RACE reads through MiXCR, one entry per CDR3 protein. The data hold 600,000 or so distinct CDR3 sequences, with around half observed a single time. The chain has TRBV4-2 and TRBJ2-7; 10 bases line up with TRBD2. The end of the DNA fits TRBJ2-5 better, so the J call may be wrong. This receptor was taken from a man aged 80 or over in good health. The sequenced sample was blood. The CDR3 loop reads CASSREREGETQYF. The CDR3 region has the DNA TGTGCCAGCAGCCGTGAGCGGGAGGGAGAGACCCAGTACTTC.